The 10 T cell receptor beta chains listed next were all sequenced from one sample in a study of OX40 agonist ivuxolimab in advanced cancers. Method: immunoSEQ multiplex PCR; TCRdb's copy keeps in-frame clones and lacks some. The table has tens of thousands of clones, roughly 83% seen once. This specimen consisted of CD4+ or CD8+ T cells sorted from blood, obtained in a trial of the OX40 agonist ivuxolimab. The receptors derive from an adult with an advanced solid tumor such as melanoma, head and neck, liver or kidney cancer.

The chain employs TRBV6-5 and TRBJ1-5, with D unclear. This CDR3 has 13 residues. The V end lost 5 bases, the J end lost 4 bases, and 9 bases lay between the germline ends. The germline gives CDR1 MNHEY, CDR2 SVGAGI. The CDR3 here is CASSARENQPQHF. CDR3 nucleotide sequence: TGTGCCAGCAGTGCCCGGGAAAATCAGCCCCAGCATTTT.

This clone has just a few counts. The chain is built from TRBV6-1 and TRBJ1-2; D may be TRBD1 (5 bases). Trimming took off 8 bases at V and 8 bases at J, with 12 bases between the two ends. The germline V gene has CDR1 MNHNS and CDR2 SASEGT. The CDR3 contains 11 residues. This CDR3 reads CASLGQPGYTF. CDR3 in DNA: TGTGCCAGCCTGGGGCAGCCGGGCTACACCTTC.

This clone showed up just once. This sequence joins TRBV5-1 and TRBJ1-1, with D possibly matching TRBD1 (6 bases). The CDR3 loop spans 12 amino acids. V dropped 0 bases and J dropped 6 bases, with 6 bases sitting between them. CDR1 and CDR2 from the germline V gene are SGHRS and YFSETQ. As DNA, the CDR3 is TGCGCCAGCAGCTTGGAGGGGGCTGAAGCTTTCTTT. Translated: CASSLEGAEAFF.

The V gene is TRBV28, the J gene TRBJ1-6, with D uncertain. Germline V gene lookup returns CDR1 MDHEN and CDR2 SYDVKM. CDR3 length: 17 residues. V dropped 4 bases and J dropped 10 bases, with 23 bases sitting between them. The CDR3 nucleotides are TGTGCCAGCAGTTCCCGGGGTAATCAGGCGCGGGGATCACCCCTCCACTTT. This encodes CASSSRGNQARGSPLHF.

The chain uses TRBV15 and TRBJ2-1, with 8 bases identical to TRBD2. The ends lost 5 bases at V and 3 bases at J; junction bases unmatched: 6. The CDR3 runs 15 residues. In germline, CDR1 is LNHNV, CDR2 YYDKDF (reference sequence). CDR3 sequence reads: CATSPKAGDYNEQFF. The CDR3 DNA sequence: TGTGCCACCAGCCCTAAAGCGGGAGACTACAATGAGCAGTTCTTC.

Worth noting for this clone: A read error may account for a junction end that differs from germline. Within the sample, other DNA sequences also encode this same CDR3. The gene calls are TRBV6-4 and TRBJ1-3; D possibly corresponds to TRBD1 (5 bases). Germline CDR1 is MRHNA and CDR2 is SNTAGT. The CDR3 is 13 amino acids. CDR3 sequence reads: CASSDWGGNTIYF. DNA for the CDR3: TGTGCCAGCAGCGACTGGGGGGGAAACACCATATATTTT.

V usage is TRBV10-2 and J usage is TRBJ2-2; D remains unclear. Per the germline V gene, CDR1 is WSHSY and CDR2 is SAAADI. The V gene lost 6 bases and the J gene lost 2 bases, with 7 bases spanning the gap. This CDR3 contains 13 residues. The CDR3 is CASRDANTGELFF. CDR3 coding DNA: TGCGCCAGCAGGGACGCCAACACCGGGGAGCTGTTTTTT.

This clone has a handful of counts. The rearrangement uses TRBV19 and TRBJ2-1, with D hard to call. CDR1 LNHDA and CDR2 SQIVND come from the germline V gene (reference sequence). The CDR3 has 15 amino acids. Deletions cut 3 bases from V and 2 bases from J, with 11 bases between. The CDR3 bases are TGTGCCAGTAGTATCTCCCCAGGTGCCTACAATGAGCAGTTCTTC. It is translated as CASSISPGAYNEQFF.

This chain connects TRBV19 to TRBJ2-7; either TRBD1 or TRBD2 may fit D (5 bases each). The CDR3 runs 16 residues. Trimming removed 5 bases from V and 2 bases from J, with 19 bases in between. Per germline, CDR1 LNHDA and CDR2 SQIVND (reference sequence). The CDR3 loop reads CASSVPGAQFPYEQYF. The DNA for the CDR3 is TGTGCCAGTAGTGTTCCCGGGGCCCAGTTTCCCTACGAGCAGTACTTC.

By share, this clone ranks as large. The rearrangement links TRBV28 to TRBJ2-7; 8 bases line up with TRBD1. The V gene's germline CDR1 is MDHEN and CDR2 SYDVKM. With V trimmed by 6 bases and J by 0 bases, 7 bases remained unmatched. The CDR3 consists of 15 residues. The CDR3 bases are TGTGCCAGCAGGCTGGACAGGGCCAGCTCCTACGAGCAGTACTTC. Its translation is CASRLDRASSYEQYF.